Below are 17 T cell receptor beta chains sequenced from a single sample in a study of cytomegalovirus exposure and HLA in healthy donors. In the PCR, 60 Vbeta and 13 Jbeta primers were used. TCRdb's copy holds only in-frame clones and misses some; the assay was immunoSEQ multiplex PCR. The data contain around 170,000 clones, 82% of them singletons. The sequencing input was PBMCs. The receptors stem from a woman aged 18-29 years in good health and CMV-seronegative.

The V call is TRBV27, the J call TRBJ1-5; D is perhaps TRBD1 (6 bases). V shed 6 bases and J shed 10 bases, with 19 bases lying between them. In germline, CDR1 is MNHEY, CDR2 SMNVEV (reference sequence). This CDR3 is 14 amino acids long. The CDR3, as DNA: TGTGCCAGCAGAACTGGACAGCCACAATCCCCCCAGCATTTT. This sequence encodes CASRTGQPQSPQHF.

The rearrangement links TRBV18 to TRBJ1-2; no definite D call. CDR3 length equals 15 residues. Germline V lookup: CDR1 KGHSH, CDR2 LQKENI. The V end lost 6 bases, the J end lost 0 bases, and 14 bases lay between the germline ends. The CDR3 DNA sequence: TGTGCCAGCTCCCTCTCAGATTCAGCTAACTATGGCTACACCTTC. It encodes CASSLSDSANYGYTF. The entire variable domain, with the rest obtained from reference TRBV18 and TRBJ1-2, is as follows: NAGVMQNPRHLVRRRGQEARLRCSPMKGHSHVYWYRQLPEEGLKFMVYLQKENIIDESGMPKERFSAEFPKEGPSILRIQQVVRGDSAAYFCASSLSDSANYGYTFGSGTRLTVV.

This clone was seen a single time. The V and J genes are TRBV2 and TRBJ2-2; D is unclear. The CDR3 consists of 14 residues. Looked up from germline, CDR1 is SNHLY and CDR2 is FYNNEI. Trimming shortened V by 2 bases and J by 4 bases, and 8 bases separated the two germline ends. The CDR3 loop reads CASSENSGTGELFF. CDR3 DNA sequence: TGTGCCAGCAGTGAAAACAGTGGCACCGGGGAGCTGTTTTTT.

The table lists this clone with a few counts. The CDR3 loop reads CASSKVDRAWGYTF. CDR3 bases: TGTGCCAGCAGTAAGGTGGACAGAGCTTGGGGCTACACCTTC. The chain joins TRBV27 to TRBJ1-2; D may be TRBD1 (6 bases). Trimming took 5 bases from V and 8 from J, leaving 18 bases between them. This CDR3 is 14 amino acids long. In germline, CDR1 is MNHEY, CDR2 SMNVEV (reference sequence).

This sequence joins TRBV5-1 and TRBJ1-4; 8 positions agree with TRBD1. Trimming removed 2 bases from V and 6 bases from J; junction bases left unmatched: 3. This CDR3 comprises 14 residues. CDR1 SGHRS and CDR2 YFSETQ come from the germline V gene. CDR3 sequence reads: CASSFGQGDEKLFF. CDR3 DNA sequence: TGCGCCAGCAGCTTCGGACAGGGAGATGAAAAACTGTTTTTT.

V and J are TRBV28 and TRBJ1-1; possibly TRBD1 for D (6 bases). Germline values: CDR1 MDHEN, CDR2 SYDVKM. The V end was cut by 0 bases, the J end by 10 bases, with 12 bases between. This CDR3 region has 13 residues. The CDR3: CASSLWQGRVAFF. As DNA, the CDR3 is TGTGCCAGCAGTTTATGGCAGGGGAGGGTAGCTTTCTTT.

The rearrangement uses TRBV29-1 and TRBJ1-2; D perhaps matches TRBD1 (6 bases). This CDR3 spans 11 amino acids. Germline V gene lookup returns CDR1 SQVTM and CDR2 ANQGSEA. Trimming took off 5 bases at V and 8 bases at J, with 12 bases between the two ends. The CDR3 sequence is CSVYRVRGYTF. As DNA, the CDR3 is TGCAGCGTTTACAGGGTGCGGGGCTACACCTTC.

V usage is TRBV28 and J usage is TRBJ1-5, with a weak D call TRBD1 (5 bases). Trimming took 7 bases from V and 6 from J, leaving 22 bases between them. Germline V gives CDR1 MDHEN, CDR2 SYDVKM. The CDR3 consists of 16 residues. The CDR3 DNA follows: TGTGCCAGCAACCCATACGGGGGTATGAGAGGTCAGCCCCAGCATTTT. Translated, it gives CASNPYGGMRGQPQHF.

The chain couples TRBV29-1 to TRBJ2-7, with no clear D. Trimming took off 4 bases at V and 2 bases at J, with 9 bases between the two ends. The CDR3 spans 12 residues. Germline-derived CDR1 and CDR2 are SQVTM and ANQGSEA. The CDR3 region is CSVALQTYEQYF. DNA for the CDR3: TGCAGCGTTGCATTACAGACCTACGAGCAGTACTTC.

The chain uses TRBV9 and TRBJ2-3; the D is unclear. This CDR3 has 14 residues. V was clipped by 4 bases and J by 2 bases, with 11 bases between them. Germline assignment: CDR1 SGDLS and CDR2 YYNGEE. The CDR3, as DNA: TGTGCCAGCAGCTTTTACAGCAACACAGATACGCAGTATTTT. Its translation: CASSFYSNTDTQYF.

This clone was seen a few times. The chain couples TRBV6-1 to TRBJ1-1, with D tentatively TRBD1 (5 bases). Trimming pared 7 bases from V and 8 bases from J, leaving 17 bases between. CDR1 is MNHNS and CDR2 is SASEGT in the germline V gene. The length of the CDR3 is 13 residues. CDR3 nucleotides: TGTGCCAGCAATCCCATCGGGGGGGTAGAAGCTTTCTTT. It yields the protein CASNPIGGVEAFF.

The rearrangement links TRBV6-6 to TRBJ1-1; possibly TRBD1 for D (5 bases). The CDR3 has 12 amino acids. From germline, CDR1 is MNHNY and CDR2 SVGAGI (reference sequence). V lost 4 bases and J 6 bases, leaving 9 bases between the germline ends. The CDR3 reads CASSLGGAEAFF. DNA of the CDR3: TGTGCCAGCAGTTTAGGAGGGGCTGAAGCTTTCTTT.

The chain is built from TRBV5-6 and TRBJ2-2, with 8 bases matching TRBD2. The V segment lost 3 bases and the J segment 7 bases; nucleotides outside the gene matches: 11. Germline values: CDR1 SGHDT, CDR2 YYEEEE. CDR3 length: 16 amino acids. CDR3 DNA: TGTGCCAGCAGCTCCGACTGGCGGGGGGTGGACGGGGAGCTGTTTTTT. As protein: CASSSDWRGVDGELFF. Full variable domain (rest looked up from reference TRBV5-6 and TRBJ2-2): DAGVTQSPTHLIKTRGQQVTLRCSPKSGHDTVSWYQQALGQGPQFIFQYYEEEERQRGNFPDRFSGHQFPNYSSELNVNALLLGDSALYLCASSSDWRGVDGELFFGEGSRLTVL.

V and J are TRBV12-5 and TRBJ2-3, with 9 bases fitting TRBD2. The CDR3 is 16 amino acids. V was pared by 4 bases and J by 4 bases, with 9 bases of the junction left unmatched. Germline CDR1 and CDR2: LGHNT and FRNRAP. The CDR3 nucleotides are TGTGCTAGTGGTTCGACCCTCCTAGCGGGGTCAGATACGCAGTATTTT. It yields the protein CASGSTLLAGSDTQYF.

Here the CDR3 reads CASGQNYGYTF. Here the CDR3 DNA reads TGTGCCAGCGGACAAAACTATGGCTACACCTTC. The genes are TRBV7-9 and TRBJ1-2, with D possibly TRBD1 on 5 matching bases. Trimming pared 8 bases from V and 2 bases from J, leaving 6 bases between. The CDR3 length is 11 residues. The germline V gene encodes CDR1 SEHNR and CDR2 FQNEAQ (reference sequence).

As regards this clone: The same CDR3 also results from other DNA sequences found in this sample. The V call is TRBV18, the J call TRBJ2-3; D ambiguous. Per germline, CDR1 KGHSH and CDR2 LQKENI. The CDR3 is made up of 12 amino acids. V gave up 3 bases and J gave up 2 bases, with 3 bases separating them. The CDR3 region is CASSPYTDTQYF. In DNA form, the CDR3 reads TGTGCCAGCTCACCGTACACAGATACGCAGTATTTT.

The chain has TRBV27 and TRBJ1-5; no reliable D call. This CDR3 contains 15 residues. V was clipped by 6 bases and J by 2 bases, with 14 bases between them. Germline CDR1 is MNHEY and CDR2 is SMNVEV (reference sequence). The CDR3 DNA reads as TGTGCCAGCAGAACATACGGGGAGGGCAATCAGCCCCAGCATTTT. As protein: CASRTYGEGNQPQHF.